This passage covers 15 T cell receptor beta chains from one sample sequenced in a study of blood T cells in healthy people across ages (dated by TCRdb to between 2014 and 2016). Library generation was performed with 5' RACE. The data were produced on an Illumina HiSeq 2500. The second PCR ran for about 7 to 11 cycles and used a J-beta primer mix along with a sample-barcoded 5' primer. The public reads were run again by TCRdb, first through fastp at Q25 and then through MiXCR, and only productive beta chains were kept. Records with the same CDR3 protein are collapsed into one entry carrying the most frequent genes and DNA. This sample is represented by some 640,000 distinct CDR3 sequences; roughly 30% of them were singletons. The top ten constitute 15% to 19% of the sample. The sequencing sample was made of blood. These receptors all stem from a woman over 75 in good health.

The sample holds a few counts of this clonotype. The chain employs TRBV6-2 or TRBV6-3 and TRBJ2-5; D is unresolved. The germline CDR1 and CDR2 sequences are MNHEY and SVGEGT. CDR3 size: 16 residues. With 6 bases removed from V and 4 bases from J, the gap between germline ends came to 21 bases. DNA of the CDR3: TGTGCCAGCAGGGTACGCGGACGGCTGGGCGGAGAGACCCAGTACTTC. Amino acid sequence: CASRVRGRLGGETQYF.

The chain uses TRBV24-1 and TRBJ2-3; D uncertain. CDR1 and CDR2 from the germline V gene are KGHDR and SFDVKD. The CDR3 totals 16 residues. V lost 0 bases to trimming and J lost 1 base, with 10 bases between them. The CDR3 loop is CATSDLRERGTDTQYF. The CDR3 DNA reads TGTGCCACCAGTGATTTGCGTGAAAGGGGCACAGATACGCAGTATTTT.

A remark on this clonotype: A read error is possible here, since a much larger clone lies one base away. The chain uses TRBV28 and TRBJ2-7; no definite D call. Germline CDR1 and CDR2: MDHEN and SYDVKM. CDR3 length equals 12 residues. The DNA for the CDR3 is TGTGCCAGCGCGGATCTCTCCTACGAGCAGGACTTC. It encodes CASADLSYEQDF.

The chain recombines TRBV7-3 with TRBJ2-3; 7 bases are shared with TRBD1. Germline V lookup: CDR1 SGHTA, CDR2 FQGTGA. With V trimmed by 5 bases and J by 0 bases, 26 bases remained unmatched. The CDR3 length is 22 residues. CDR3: CASSSSQPGQSSPLSSTDTQYF. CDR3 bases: TGTGCCAGCAGCAGCAGCCAACCGGGACAGTCCTCACCGCTATCCAGCACAGATACGCAGTATTTT.

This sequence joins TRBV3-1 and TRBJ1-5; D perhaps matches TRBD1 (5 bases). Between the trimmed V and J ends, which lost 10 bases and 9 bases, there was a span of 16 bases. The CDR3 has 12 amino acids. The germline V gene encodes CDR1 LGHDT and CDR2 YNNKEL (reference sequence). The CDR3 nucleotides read TGTGCCAACAGTCTCCCCGGGGGGCCCCAGCATTTT. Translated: CANSLPGGPQHF.

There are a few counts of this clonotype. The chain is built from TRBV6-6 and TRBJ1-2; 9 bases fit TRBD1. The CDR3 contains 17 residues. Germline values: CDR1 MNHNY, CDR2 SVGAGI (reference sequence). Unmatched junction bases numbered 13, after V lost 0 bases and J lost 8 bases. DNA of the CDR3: TGTGCCAGCAGTTACTCGCCACCGGGACAGGGAGTGGGAGGCTACACCTTC. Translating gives CASSYSPPGQGVGGYTF.

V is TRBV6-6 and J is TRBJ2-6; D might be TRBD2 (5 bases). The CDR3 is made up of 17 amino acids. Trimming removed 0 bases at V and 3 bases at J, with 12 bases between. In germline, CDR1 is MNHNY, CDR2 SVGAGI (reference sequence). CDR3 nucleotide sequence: TGTGCCAGCAGTTACTCAAATGGAGGCGGTGGGGCCAACGTCCTGACTTTC. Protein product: CASSYSNGGGGANVLTF.

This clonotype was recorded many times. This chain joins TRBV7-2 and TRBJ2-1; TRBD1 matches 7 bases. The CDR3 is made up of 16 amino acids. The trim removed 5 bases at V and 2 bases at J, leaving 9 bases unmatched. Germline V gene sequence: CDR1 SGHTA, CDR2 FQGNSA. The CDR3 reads CASSPGRRGPYNEQFF. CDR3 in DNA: TGTGCCAGCAGCCCAGGGCGTAGGGGGCCCTACAATGAGCAGTTCTTC.

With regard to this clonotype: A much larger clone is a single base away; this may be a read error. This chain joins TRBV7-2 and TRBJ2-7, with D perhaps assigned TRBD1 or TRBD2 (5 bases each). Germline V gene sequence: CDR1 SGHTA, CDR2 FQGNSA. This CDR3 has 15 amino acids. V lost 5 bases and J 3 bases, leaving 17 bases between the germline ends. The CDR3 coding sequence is TGTGCCAGCAGCCGATCCGGGGCACAGGTCTACGAGCAGTACTTC. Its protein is CASSRSGAQVYEQYF.

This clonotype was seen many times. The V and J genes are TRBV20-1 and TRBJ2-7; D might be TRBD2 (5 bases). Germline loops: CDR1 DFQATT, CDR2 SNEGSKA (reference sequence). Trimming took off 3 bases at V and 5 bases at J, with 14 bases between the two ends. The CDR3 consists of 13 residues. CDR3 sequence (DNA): TGCAGTGCTAGGGCTTCGGGGAGCCACGAGCAGTACTTC. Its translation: CSARASGSHEQYF.

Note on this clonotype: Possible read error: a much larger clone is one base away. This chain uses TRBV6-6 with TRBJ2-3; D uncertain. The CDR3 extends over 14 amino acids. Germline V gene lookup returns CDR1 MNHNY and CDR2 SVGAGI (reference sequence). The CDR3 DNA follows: TGTGCCAACAGTTACGGCTCCAGCACAGATACGCAGTATTTT. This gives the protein CANSYGSSTDTQYF.

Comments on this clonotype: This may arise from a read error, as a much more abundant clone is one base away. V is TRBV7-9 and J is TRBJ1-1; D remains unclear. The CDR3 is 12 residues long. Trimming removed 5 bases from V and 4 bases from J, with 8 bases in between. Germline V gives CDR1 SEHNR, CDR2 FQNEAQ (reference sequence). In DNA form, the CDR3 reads TGTGCCAGCAGCCATGGGGTCACTGAAGCTTTCTTT. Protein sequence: CASSHGVTEAFF.

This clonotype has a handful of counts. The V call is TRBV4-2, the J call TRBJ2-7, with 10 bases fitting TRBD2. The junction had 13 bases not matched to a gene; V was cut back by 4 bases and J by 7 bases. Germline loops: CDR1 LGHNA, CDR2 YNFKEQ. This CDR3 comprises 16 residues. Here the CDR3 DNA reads TGTGCCAGCAGCCCTCAACTGGCTAGCGGGGGTAATGAGCAGTACTTC. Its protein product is CASSPQLASGGNEQYF.

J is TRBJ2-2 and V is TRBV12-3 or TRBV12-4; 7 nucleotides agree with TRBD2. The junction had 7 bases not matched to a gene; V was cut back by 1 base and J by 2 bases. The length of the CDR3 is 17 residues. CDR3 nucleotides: TGTGCCAGCAGTTTAGTAGGGAGGGCACCCAACACCGGGGAGCTGTTTTTT. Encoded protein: CASSLVGRAPNTGELFF.

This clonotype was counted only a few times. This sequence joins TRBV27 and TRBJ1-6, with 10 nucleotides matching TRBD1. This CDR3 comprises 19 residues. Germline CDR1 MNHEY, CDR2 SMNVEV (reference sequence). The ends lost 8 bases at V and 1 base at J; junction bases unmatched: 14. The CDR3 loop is CASQPTTGGTGSYNSPLHF. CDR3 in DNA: TGTGCCAGCCAACCAACGACAGGGGGCACGGGGTCCTATAATTCACCCCTCCACTTT.